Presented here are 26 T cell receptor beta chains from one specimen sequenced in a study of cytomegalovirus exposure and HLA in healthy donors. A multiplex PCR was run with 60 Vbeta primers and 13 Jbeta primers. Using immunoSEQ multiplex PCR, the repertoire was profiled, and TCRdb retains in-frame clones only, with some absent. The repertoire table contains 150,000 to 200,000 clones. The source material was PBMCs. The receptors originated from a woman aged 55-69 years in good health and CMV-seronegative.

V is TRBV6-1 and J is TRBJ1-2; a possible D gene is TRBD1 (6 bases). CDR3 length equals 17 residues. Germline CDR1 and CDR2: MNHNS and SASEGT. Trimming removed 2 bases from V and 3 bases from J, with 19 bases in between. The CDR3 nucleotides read TGTGCCAGCAGTGAAAGGGTGGGGACAACTCTTCACTATGGCTACACCTTC. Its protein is CASSERVGTTLHYGYTF.

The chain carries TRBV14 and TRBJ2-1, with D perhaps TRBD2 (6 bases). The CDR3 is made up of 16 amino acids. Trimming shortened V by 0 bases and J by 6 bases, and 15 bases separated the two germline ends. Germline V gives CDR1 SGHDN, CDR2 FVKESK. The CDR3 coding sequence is TGTGCCAGCAGCCAAGATCTAGTAGCGGTTAGCAATGAGCAGTTCTTC. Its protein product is CASSQDLVAVSNEQFF. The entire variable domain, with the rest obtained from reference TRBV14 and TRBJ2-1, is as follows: EAGVTQFPSHSVIEKGQTVTLRCDPISGHDNLYWYRRVMGKEIKFLLHFVKESKQDESGMPNNRFLAERTGGTYSTLKVQPAELEDSGVYFCASSQDLVAVSNEQFFGPGTRLTVL.

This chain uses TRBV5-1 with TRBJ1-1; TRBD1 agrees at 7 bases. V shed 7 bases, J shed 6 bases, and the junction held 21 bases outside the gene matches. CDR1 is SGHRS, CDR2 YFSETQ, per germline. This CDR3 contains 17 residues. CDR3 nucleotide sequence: TGCGCCAGCGCCCCGGATCCGCAGGGGGAAATTATCGCTGAAGCTTTCTTT. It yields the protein CASAPDPQGEIIAEAFF.

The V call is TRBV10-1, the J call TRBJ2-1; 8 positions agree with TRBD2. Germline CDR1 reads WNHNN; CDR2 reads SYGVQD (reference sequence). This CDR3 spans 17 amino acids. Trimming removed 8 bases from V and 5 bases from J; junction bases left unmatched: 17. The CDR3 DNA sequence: TGCGCCAGCCAATACTCGCCCACTAGCGGCCCCCACAATGAGCAGTTCTTC. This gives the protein CASQYSPTSGPHNEQFF.

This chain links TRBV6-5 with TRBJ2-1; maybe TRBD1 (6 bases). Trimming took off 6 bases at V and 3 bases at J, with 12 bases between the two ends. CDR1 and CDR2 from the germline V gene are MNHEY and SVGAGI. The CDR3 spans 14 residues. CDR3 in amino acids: CASRLGGIYNEQFF. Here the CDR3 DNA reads TGTGCCAGCAGACTAGGGGGAATCTACAATGAGCAGTTCTTC.

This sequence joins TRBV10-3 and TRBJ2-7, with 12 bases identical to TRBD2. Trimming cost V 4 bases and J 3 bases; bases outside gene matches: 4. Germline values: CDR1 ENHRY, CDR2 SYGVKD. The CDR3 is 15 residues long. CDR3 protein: CAISGGTSGFYEQYF. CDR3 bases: TGTGCCATCAGTGGTGGGACTAGCGGGTTCTACGAGCAGTACTTC.

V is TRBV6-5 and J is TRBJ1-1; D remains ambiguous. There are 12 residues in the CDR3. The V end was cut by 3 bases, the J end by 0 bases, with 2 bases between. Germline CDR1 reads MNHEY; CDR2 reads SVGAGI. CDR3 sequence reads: CASSYMNTEAFF. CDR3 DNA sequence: TGTGCCAGCAGTTATATGAACACTGAAGCTTTCTTT.

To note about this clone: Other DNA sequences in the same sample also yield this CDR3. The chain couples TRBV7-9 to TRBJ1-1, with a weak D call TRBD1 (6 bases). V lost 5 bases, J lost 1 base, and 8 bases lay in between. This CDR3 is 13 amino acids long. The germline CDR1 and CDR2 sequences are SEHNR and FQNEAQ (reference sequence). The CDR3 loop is CASSPQGNTEAFF. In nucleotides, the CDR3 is TGTGCCAGCAGCCCACAGGGGAACACTGAAGCTTTCTTT. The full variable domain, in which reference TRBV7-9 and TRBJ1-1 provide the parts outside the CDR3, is DTGVSQNPRHKITKRGQNVTFRCDPISEHNRLYWYRQTLGQGPEFLTYFQNEAQLEKSRLLSDRFSAERPKGSFSTLEIQRTEQGDSAMYLCASSPQGNTEAFFGQGTRLTVV.

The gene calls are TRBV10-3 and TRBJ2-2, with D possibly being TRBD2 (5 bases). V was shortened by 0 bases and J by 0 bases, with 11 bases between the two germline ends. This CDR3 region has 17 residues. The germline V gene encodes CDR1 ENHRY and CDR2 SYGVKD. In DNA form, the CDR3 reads TGTGCCATCAGTGAGTCAGGAGGTGGGCCGAACACCGGGGAGCTGTTTTTT. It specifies CAISESGGGPNTGELFF.

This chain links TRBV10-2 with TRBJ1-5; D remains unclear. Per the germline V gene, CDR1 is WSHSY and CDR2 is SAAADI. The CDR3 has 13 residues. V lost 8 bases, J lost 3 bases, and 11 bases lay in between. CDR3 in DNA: TGCGCCAGCCGCCCGTCTACCAATCAGCCCCAGCATTTT. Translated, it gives CASRPSTNQPQHF.

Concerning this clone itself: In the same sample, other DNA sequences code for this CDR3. DNA of the CDR3: TGCGCCAGCAGCTTGGGACAGGGGGCCTACGAGCAGTACTTC. Amino acid sequence: CASSLGQGAYEQYF. V usage is TRBV5-1 and J usage is TRBJ2-7, with TRBD1 matching over 9 bases. The V and J ends lost 0 bases and 2 bases, in that order; junction bases with no gene match: 0. Germline CDR1 SGHRS, CDR2 YFSETQ. The CDR3 extends over 14 amino acids. The complete variable domain, with remaining parts taken from reference TRBV5-1 and TRBJ2-7, reads KAGVTQTPRYLIKTRGQQVTLSCSPISGHRSVSWYQQTPGQGLQFLFEYFSETQRNKGNFPGRFSGRQFSNSRSEMNVSTLELGDSALYLCASSLGQGAYEQYFGPGTRLTVT.

As DNA, the CDR3 is TGTGCCAGCAGCGGGACTAGCGGATACAATGAGCAGTTCTTC. Encoded protein: CASSGTSGYNEQFF. The chain has TRBV9 and TRBJ2-1; 10 nucleotides align to TRBD2. Germline-derived CDR1 and CDR2 are SGDLS and YYNGEE. Trimming at V came to 3 bases and at J to 4 bases, leaving 1 base not matched to a gene. This CDR3 comprises 14 residues. The variable domain in full, with the rest retrieved from reference TRBV9 and TRBJ2-1, is DSGVTQTPKHLITATGQRVTLRCSPRSGDLSVYWYQQSLDQGLQFLIQYYNGEERAKGNILERFSAQQFPDLHSELNLSSLELGDSALYFCASSGTSGYNEQFFGPGTRLTVL.

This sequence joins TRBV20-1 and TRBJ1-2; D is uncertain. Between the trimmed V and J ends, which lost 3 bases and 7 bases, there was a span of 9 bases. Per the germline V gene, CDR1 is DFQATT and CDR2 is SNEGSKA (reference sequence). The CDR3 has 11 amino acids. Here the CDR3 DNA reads TGCAGTGCTAGTCTGGGAGGTGGCTACACCTTC. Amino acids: CSASLGGGYTF.

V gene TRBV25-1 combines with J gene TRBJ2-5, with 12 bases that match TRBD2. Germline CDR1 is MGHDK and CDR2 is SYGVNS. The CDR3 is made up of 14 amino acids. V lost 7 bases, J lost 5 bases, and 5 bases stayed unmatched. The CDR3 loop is CASTLAGGSETQYF. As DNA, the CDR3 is TGTGCCAGCACACTAGCGGGAGGCTCTGAGACCCAGTACTTC.

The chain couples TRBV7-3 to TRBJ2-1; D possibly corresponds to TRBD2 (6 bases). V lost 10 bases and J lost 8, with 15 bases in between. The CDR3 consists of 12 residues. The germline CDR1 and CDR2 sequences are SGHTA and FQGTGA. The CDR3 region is CATAGTSDEQFF. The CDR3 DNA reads TGTGCCACCGCAGGGACTTCGGATGAGCAGTTCTTC.

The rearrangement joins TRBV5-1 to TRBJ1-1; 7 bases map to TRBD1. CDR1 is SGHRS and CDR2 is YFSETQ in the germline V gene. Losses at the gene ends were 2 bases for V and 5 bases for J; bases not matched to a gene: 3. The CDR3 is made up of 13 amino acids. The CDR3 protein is CASSFQGDTEAFF. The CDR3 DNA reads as TGCGCCAGCAGCTTTCAGGGGGATACTGAAGCTTTCTTT.

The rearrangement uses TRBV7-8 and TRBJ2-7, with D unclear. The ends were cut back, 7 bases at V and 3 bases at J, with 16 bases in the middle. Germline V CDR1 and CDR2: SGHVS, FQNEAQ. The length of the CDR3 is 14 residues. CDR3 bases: TGTGCCAGCAAAGAAATAGTCGCCGTCTACGAGCAGTACTTC. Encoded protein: CASKEIVAVYEQYF.

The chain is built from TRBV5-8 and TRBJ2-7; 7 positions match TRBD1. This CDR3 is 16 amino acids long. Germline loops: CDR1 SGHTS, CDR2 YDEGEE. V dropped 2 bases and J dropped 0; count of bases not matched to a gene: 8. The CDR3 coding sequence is TGTGCCAGCAGCTTTAACAGGGGAGTCCTCTCCTACGAGCAGTACTTC. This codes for CASSFNRGVLSYEQYF.

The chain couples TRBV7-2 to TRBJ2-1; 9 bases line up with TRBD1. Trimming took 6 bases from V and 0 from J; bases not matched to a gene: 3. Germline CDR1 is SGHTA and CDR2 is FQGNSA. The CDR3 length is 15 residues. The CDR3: CASRQQGASYNEQFF. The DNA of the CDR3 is TGTGCCAGCAGACAACAGGGGGCCTCCTACAATGAGCAGTTCTTC.

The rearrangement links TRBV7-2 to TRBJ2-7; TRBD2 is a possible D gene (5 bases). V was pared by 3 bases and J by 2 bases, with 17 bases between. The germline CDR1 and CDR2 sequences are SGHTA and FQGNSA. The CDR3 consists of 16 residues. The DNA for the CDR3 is TGTGCCAGCAGCTTTGGAGGTCCCCTAACGACCTACGAGCAGTACTTC. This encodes CASSFGGPLTTYEQYF.

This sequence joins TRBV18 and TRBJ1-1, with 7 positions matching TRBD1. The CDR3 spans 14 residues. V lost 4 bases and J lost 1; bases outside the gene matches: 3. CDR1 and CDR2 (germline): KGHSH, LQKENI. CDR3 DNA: TGTGCCAGCTCACGGGACAGAGGGAACACTGAAGCTTTCTTT. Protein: CASSRDRGNTEAFF. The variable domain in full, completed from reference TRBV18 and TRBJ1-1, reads NAGVMQNPRHLVRRRGQEARLRCSPMKGHSHVYWYRQLPEEGLKFMVYLQKENIIDESGMPKERFSAEFPKEGPSILRIQQVVRGDSAAYFCASSRDRGNTEAFFGQGTRLTVV.

The DNA for the CDR3 is TGTGCCAGCAGCTTAACGTGGACAGCCCCTGAGCTGTTTTTT. This encodes CASSLTWTAPELFF. This sequence joins TRBV7-3 and TRBJ2-2; D is perhaps TRBD1 (6 bases). This CDR3 is 14 amino acids long. The V gene's germline CDR1 is SGHTA and CDR2 FQGTGA. V lost 0 bases and J lost 11, with 13 bases in between.

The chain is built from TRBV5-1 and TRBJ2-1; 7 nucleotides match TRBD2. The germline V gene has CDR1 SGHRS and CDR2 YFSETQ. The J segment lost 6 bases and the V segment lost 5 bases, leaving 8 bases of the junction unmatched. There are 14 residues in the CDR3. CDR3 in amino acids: CASRPAGLPNEQFF. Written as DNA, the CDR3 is TGCGCCAGCAGACCCGCGGGACTACCCAATGAGCAGTTCTTC.

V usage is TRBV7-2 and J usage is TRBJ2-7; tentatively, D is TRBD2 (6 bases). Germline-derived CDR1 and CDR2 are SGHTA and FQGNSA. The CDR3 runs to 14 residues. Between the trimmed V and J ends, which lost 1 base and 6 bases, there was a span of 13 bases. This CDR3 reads CASSLGGGAGEQYF. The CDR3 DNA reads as TGTGCCAGCAGCTTAGGTGGAGGGGCGGGCGAGCAGTACTTC. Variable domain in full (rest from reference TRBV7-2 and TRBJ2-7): GAGVSQSPSNKVTEKGKDVELRCDPISGHTALYWYRQSLGQGLEFLIYFQGNSAPDKSGLPSDRFSAERTGGSVSTLTIQRTQQEDSAVYLCASSLGGGAGEQYFGPGTRLTVT.

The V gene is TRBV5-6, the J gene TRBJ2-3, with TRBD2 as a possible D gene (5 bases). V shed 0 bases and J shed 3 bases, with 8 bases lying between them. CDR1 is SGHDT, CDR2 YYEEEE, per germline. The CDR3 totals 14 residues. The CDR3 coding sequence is TGTGCCAGCAGCTTGGAAGGAGGAACAGATACGCAGTATTTT. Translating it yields CASSLEGGTDTQYF.

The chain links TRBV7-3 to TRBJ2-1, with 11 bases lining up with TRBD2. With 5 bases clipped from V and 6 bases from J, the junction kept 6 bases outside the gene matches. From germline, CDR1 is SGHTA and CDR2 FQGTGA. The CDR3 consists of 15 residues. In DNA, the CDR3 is TGTGCCAGCAGCCACGGACTAGCGGGCCTCAATGAGCAGTTCTTC. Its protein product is CASSHGLAGLNEQFF.